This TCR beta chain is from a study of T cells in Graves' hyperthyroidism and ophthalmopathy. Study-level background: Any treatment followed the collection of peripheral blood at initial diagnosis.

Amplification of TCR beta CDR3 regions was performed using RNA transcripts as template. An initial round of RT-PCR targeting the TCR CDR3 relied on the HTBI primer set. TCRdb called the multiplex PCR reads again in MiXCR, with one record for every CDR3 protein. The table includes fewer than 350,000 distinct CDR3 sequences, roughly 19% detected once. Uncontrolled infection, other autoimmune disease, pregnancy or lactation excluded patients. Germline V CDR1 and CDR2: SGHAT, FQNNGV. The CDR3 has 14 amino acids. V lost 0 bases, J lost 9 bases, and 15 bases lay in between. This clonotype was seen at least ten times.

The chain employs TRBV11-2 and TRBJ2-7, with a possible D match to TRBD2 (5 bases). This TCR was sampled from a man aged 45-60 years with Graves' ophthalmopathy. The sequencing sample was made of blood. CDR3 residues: CASSLEEVKGRQYF. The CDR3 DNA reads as TGTGCCAGCAGCTTAGAGGAGGTAAAGGGCAGGCAGTACTTC.